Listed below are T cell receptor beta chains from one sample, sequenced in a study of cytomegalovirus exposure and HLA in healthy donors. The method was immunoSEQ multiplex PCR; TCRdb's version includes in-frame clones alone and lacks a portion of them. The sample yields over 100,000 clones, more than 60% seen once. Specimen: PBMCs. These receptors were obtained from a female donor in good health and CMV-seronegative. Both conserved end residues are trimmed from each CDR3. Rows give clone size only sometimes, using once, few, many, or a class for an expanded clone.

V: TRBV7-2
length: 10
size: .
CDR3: ASSPMSGEQF

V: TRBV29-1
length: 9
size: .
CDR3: SVVLVETQY

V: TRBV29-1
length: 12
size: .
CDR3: SVGRSGGVYEQY

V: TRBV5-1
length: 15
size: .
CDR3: ASSLVATGGGQETQY

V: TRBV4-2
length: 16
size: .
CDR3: ASSQEGEAGGDVSEQY

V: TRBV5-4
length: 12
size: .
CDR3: ASSFLGGPGEQF

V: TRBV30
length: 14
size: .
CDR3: AWSEPLSSYNSPLH

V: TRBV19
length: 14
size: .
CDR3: ASTPLTQEGSYGYT

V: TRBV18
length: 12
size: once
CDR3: ASSPPIGTDTQY

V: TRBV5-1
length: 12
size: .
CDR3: ASSSSNLRDTQY

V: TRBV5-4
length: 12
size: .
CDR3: ASSLYRDIYEQY

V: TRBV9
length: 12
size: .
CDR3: ASSSGTVTYEQY

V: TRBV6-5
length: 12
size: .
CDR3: ASRSPGQGDEQY

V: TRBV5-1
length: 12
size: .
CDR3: ASSLAVGGHGYT

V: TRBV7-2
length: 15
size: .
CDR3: ASSLNPAGYMNTEAF

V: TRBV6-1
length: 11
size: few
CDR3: ASSEEGNYGYT

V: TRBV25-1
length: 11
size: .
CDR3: ASIGQGLSTLH

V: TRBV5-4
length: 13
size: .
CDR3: ASSSSGVNTGELF

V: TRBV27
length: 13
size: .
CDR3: ASRLAGGLSDEQF

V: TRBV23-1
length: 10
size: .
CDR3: ASSQRGTEAF

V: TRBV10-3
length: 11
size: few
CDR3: AIRDRAVDEQY

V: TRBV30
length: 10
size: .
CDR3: AWSVGGHEQY

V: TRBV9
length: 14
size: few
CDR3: ASSTSWRGVGETQY

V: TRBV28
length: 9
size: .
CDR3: ASSQERGAF

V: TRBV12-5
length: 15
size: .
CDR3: ASGSTTGQDQNQPQH

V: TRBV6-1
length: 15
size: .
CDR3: ASSEDLTGGWANVLT

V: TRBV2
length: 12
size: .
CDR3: ASRGFQGVGELF

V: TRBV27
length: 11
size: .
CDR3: ASSSGGSYEQY

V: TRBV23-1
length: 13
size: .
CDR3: ASSHPRGVNTEAF

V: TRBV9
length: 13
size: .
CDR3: ASSPTGDNNSPLH

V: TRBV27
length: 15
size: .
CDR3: ASKLRTGTGVFNEQF

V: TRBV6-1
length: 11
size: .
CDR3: ASRTGTAYEQY

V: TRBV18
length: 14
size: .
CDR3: ASSPVAGDRTDTQY

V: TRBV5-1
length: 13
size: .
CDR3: ASCPGTGGSYEQY

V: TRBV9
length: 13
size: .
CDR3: ASSVGGEPKNIQY

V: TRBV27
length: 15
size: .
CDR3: ASSLSTGDRLVYGYT

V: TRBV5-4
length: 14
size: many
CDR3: ASSIRQGTTNEKLF

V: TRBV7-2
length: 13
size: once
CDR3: ASSSTGGYSYEQY

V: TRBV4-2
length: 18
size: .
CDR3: ASSQGALKRGTGRTYEQY

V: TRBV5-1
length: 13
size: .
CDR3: ASSPGASGGETQY

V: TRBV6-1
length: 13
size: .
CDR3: ASSERVHSGNTIY

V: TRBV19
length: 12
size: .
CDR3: ASSSAGSYNEQF

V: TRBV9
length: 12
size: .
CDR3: ASSVGDSPQPQH

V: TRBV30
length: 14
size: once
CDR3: AWRIGSGRRKTEAF

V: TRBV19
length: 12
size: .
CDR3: ASREGSSNQPQH

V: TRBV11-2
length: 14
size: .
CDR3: ASSLGVGDGNQPQH

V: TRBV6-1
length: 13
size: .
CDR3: ASSGLAGGPGELF

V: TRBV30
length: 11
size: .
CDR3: AWSGTSGYGYT